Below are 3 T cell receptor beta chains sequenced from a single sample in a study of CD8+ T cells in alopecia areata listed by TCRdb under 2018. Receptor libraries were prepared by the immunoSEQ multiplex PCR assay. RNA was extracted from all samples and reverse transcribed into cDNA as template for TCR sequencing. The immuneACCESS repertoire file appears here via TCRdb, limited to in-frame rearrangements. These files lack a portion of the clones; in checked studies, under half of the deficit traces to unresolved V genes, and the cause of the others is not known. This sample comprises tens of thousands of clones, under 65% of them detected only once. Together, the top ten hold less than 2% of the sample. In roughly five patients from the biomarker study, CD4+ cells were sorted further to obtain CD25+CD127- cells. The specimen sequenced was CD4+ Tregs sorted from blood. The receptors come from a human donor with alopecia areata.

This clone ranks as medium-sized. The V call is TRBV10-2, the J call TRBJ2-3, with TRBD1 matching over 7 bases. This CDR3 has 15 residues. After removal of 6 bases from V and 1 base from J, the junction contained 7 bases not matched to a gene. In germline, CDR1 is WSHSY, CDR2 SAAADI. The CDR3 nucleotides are TGCGCCAGCAGGAAGGGGGCGCGGGGCACAGATACGCAGTATTTT. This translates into CASRKGARGTDTQYF.

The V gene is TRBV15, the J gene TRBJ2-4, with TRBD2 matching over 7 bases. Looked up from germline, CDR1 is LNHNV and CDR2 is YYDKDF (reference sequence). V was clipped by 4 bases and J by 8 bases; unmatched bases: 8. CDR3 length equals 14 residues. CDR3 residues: CATSTMRLAYIQYF. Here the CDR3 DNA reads TGTGCCACCAGCACAATGCGACTAGCCTACATTCAGTACTTC.

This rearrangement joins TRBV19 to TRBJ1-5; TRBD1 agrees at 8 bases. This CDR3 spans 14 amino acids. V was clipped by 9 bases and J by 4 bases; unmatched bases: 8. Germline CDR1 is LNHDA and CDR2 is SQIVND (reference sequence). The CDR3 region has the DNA TGTGCCAGCAGAAACAGGGGGAGTAATCAGCCCCAGCATTTT. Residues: CASRNRGSNQPQHF.